What follows are 20 T cell receptor beta chains derived from one specimen sequenced in a study of cytomegalovirus exposure and HLA in healthy donors. Researchers ran the PCR with 60 Vbeta and 13 Jbeta primers. Profiling relied on immunoSEQ multiplex PCR, and the TCRdb table lists in-frame clones only, not all of them. The sample includes about 200,000 clones, less than 90% of them seen just once. Sequencing was done on a sample of PBMCs. These receptors were taken from a woman aged 30 to 39 in good health and CMV-seronegative.

This chain links TRBV6-5 with TRBJ2-1; 7 positions match TRBD2. The CDR3 runs 14 residues. V lost 0 bases, J lost 10 bases, and 6 bases stayed unmatched. CDR1 and CDR2 from the germline V gene are MNHEY and SVGAGI. In DNA, the CDR3 is TGTGCCAGCAGTTACTCCCCTACCGGGAGGGAGCAGTTCTTC. This translates into CASSYSPTGREQFF.

The J gene is TRBJ1-2, the V gene TRBV2, with 7 positions matching TRBD1. J lost 4 bases, V lost 1 base, and 6 bases had no gene match. Per germline, CDR1 SNHLY and CDR2 FYNNEI. The CDR3 sequence is 15 residues long. The CDR3: CASSEGTGDIYGYTF. The CDR3 nucleotides read TGTGCCAGCAGTGAAGGGACAGGAGATATCTATGGCTACACCTTC.

CDR3 loop: CASSSAGVGNEQFF. Here the CDR3 DNA reads TGTGCCAGCTCCTCGGCGGGGGTGGGGAATGAGCAGTTCTTC. The rearrangement links TRBV6-5 to TRBJ2-1, with TRBD2 matching 7 bases. This CDR3 has 14 amino acids. The germline CDR1 and CDR2 sequences are MNHEY and SVGAGI. The V segment lost 8 bases and the J segment 7 bases; nucleotides outside the gene matches: 11.

The rearrangement uses TRBV28 and TRBJ2-2, with TRBD1 matching over 7 bases. This CDR3 is built from 14 residues. J lost 4 bases, V lost 6 bases, and 5 bases had no gene match. Per germline, CDR1 MDHEN and CDR2 SYDVKM. The CDR3 nucleotides are TGTGCCAGCAGGGCGGACAGGCTCACCGGGGAGCTGTTTTTT. Translation: CASRADRLTGELFF. Together with reference TRBV28 and TRBJ2-2, the CDR3 gives the full variable domain: DVKVTQSSRYLVKRTGEKVFLECVQDMDHENMFWYRQDPGLGLRLIYFSYDVKMKEKGDIPEGYSVSREKKERFSLILESASTNQTSMYLCASRADRLTGELFFGEGSRLTVL.

V is TRBV1 and J is TRBJ2-7; the table's TRBD2 call for D was not verified on the DNA. TRBV1 is marked as a pseudogene. This CDR3 region has 14 residues. The CDR3 reads CTSRASSATYEQYF. The CDR3 DNA follows: TGCACCAGCAGGGCTAGCTCAGCGACCTACGAGCAGTACTTC.

The chain couples TRBV18 to TRBJ2-7; 7 nucleotides agree with TRBD1. V was pared by 6 bases and J by 3 bases, with 11 bases of the junction left unmatched. The CDR3 consists of 15 residues. The germline V gene encodes CDR1 KGHSH and CDR2 LQKENI. This CDR3 is CASSRVRDSFYEQYF. The DNA for the CDR3 is TGTGCCAGCTCTCGAGTCCGGGACAGTTTCTACGAGCAGTACTTC.

This rearrangement joins TRBV27 to TRBJ2-2, with a possible D match to TRBD2 (5 bases). The V end lost 2 bases, the J end lost 0 bases, and 7 bases lay between the germline ends. This CDR3 spans 15 amino acids. Germline CDR1 is MNHEY and CDR2 is SMNVEV (reference sequence). The CDR3 region has the DNA TGTGCCAGCAGTTTAAAACTAGCGAACACCGGGGAGCTGTTTTTT. This translates into CASSLKLANTGELFF.

This chain connects TRBV5-5 to TRBJ2-6; TRBD1 matches at 8 bases. After removal of 4 bases from V and 0 bases from J, the junction contained 6 bases not matched to a gene. Germline CDR1 is SGHKS and CDR2 is YYEKEE (reference sequence). The length of the CDR3 is 17 residues. The CDR3 DNA sequence: TGTGCCAGCAGCAGGGACAGGAGAGCCTCTGGGGCCAACGTCCTGACTTTC. This translates into CASSRDRRASGANVLTF. Full variable domain (missing parts from reference TRBV5-5 and TRBJ2-6): DAGVTQSPTHLIKTRGQQVTLRCSPISGHKSVSWYQQVLGQGPQFIFQYYEKEERGRGNFPDRFSARQFPNYSSELNVNALLLGDSALYLCASSRDRRASGANVLTFGAGSRLTVL.

J is TRBJ2-3 and V is TRBV29-1; tentatively, D is TRBD2 (6 bases). Trimming cost V 4 bases and J 1 base, with 12 bases left between them. The germline V gene encodes CDR1 SQVTM and CDR2 ANQGSEA. The CDR3 loop spans 14 amino acids. For the CDR3, the DNA is TGCAGCGTTGCCGCGGGGACGGGCACAGATACGCAGTATTTT. Translated, it gives CSVAAGTGTDTQYF.

This chain joins TRBV19 and TRBJ2-7; 11 bases line up with TRBD2. The CDR3 is made up of 14 amino acids. Trimming at V came to 5 bases and at J to 2 bases, leaving 2 bases not matched to a gene. CDR1 is LNHDA, CDR2 SQIVND, per germline (reference sequence). The CDR3 region has the DNA TGTGCCAGTAGTGTGACTAGCGGGACCTACGAGCAGTACTTC. It yields the protein CASSVTSGTYEQYF. Drawing the rest from reference TRBV19 and TRBJ2-7, the complete variable domain is DGGITQSPKYLFRKEGQNVTLSCEQNLNHDAMYWYRQDPGQGLRLIYYSQIVNDFQKGDIAEGYSVSREKKESFPLTVTSAQKNPTAFYLCASSVTSGTYEQYFGPGTRLTVT.

This chain joins TRBV4-2 and TRBJ1-3; D unclear. CDR3 size: 16 residues. The germline gives CDR1 LGHNA, CDR2 YNFKEQ. V dropped 4 bases and J dropped 1 base, with 14 bases sitting between them. The chain's CDR3 is CASSREWRNSGNTIYF. As DNA, the CDR3 is TGTGCCAGCAGCCGCGAATGGCGGAATTCTGGAAACACCATATATTTT.

This sequence joins TRBV19 and TRBJ2-1; TRBD2 might be the D (5 bases). CDR1 LNHDA and CDR2 SQIVND come from the germline V gene (reference sequence). V dropped 0 bases and J dropped 6 bases, with 18 bases sitting between them. This CDR3 is 17 amino acids long. CDR3: CASSIDLEEPRGNEQFF. The CDR3 DNA sequence: TGTGCCAGTAGTATAGATCTGGAGGAGCCTCGAGGCAATGAGCAGTTCTTC.

The chain recombines TRBV28 with TRBJ1-5, with D possibly TRBD1 on 5 matching bases. The CDR3 covers 15 residues. Germline values: CDR1 MDHEN, CDR2 SYDVKM. The V end lost 1 base, the J end lost 6 bases, and 13 bases lay between the germline ends. CDR3 DNA sequence: TGTGCCAGCAGTTTATTTAGGAGGGACGCTCAGCCCCAGCATTTT. Its translation: CASSLFRRDAQPQHF.

V usage is TRBV15 and J usage is TRBJ1-1; D gene unclear. Germline V CDR1 and CDR2: LNHNV, YYDKDF (reference sequence). Deletions cut 0 bases from V and 8 bases from J, with 13 bases between. There are 14 residues in the CDR3. CDR3 sequence reads: CATSRDLQAGEAFF. CDR3 DNA sequence: TGTGCCACCAGCAGAGATCTCCAGGCGGGCGAAGCTTTCTTT.

V is TRBV5-1 and J is TRBJ2-2; 15 bases map to TRBD2. V gave up 3 bases and J gave up 6 bases; unmatched junction bases: 3. The CDR3 covers 16 residues. The germline gives CDR1 SGHRS, CDR2 YFSETQ. CDR3 in amino acids: CASSSGLAGGAGELFF. CDR3 sequence (DNA): TGCGCCAGCAGCTCGGGACTAGCGGGAGGAGCCGGGGAGCTGTTTTTT.

The chain couples TRBV2 to TRBJ2-1; TRBD1 matches 8 bases. The ends lost 6 bases at V and 0 bases at J; junction bases unmatched: 4. From germline, CDR1 is SNHLY and CDR2 FYNNEI. The CDR3 has 15 amino acids. The CDR3 region has the DNA TGTGCCAGCAGGATTGGGACAGGCTCCTACAATGAGCAGTTCTTC. This codes for CASRIGTGSYNEQFF.

The genes are TRBV7-2 and TRBJ2-2, with D maybe TRBD1 (6 bases). Germline CDR1 and CDR2: SGHTA and FQGNSA. Trimming left V 3 bases short and J 7 bases short, with 12 bases between. The CDR3 is 14 amino acids. Here the CDR3 DNA reads TGTGCCAGCAGCTTTACGATCAGGGGCGGGGAGCTGTTTTTT. Encoded protein: CASSFTIRGGELFF.

J is TRBJ2-3 and V is TRBV5-1, with 11 bases that match TRBD2. The length of the CDR3 is 20 residues. CDR1 and CDR2 from the germline V gene are SGHRS and YFSETQ. J was trimmed by 0 bases and V by 0 bases; bases with no gene match: 12. This CDR3 reads CASSLALLAGGRASTDTQYF. The CDR3 DNA reads TGCGCCAGCAGCTTGGCCTTGCTAGCGGGGGGCAGGGCTAGCACAGATACGCAGTATTTT.

The chain's CDR3 is CASSQNRGRYGYTF. CDR3 DNA: TGTGCCAGCAGCCAGAACAGGGGGCGGTATGGCTACACCTTC. The chain recombines TRBV5-6 with TRBJ1-2, with TRBD1 matching over 9 bases. Germline CDR1 is SGHDT and CDR2 is YYEEEE. This CDR3 contains 14 residues. V shed 4 bases and J 5 bases; nucleotides not matched to a gene: 6. Using reference TRBV5-6 and TRBJ1-2 for the parts outside the CDR3, the full variable domain is DAGVTQSPTHLIKTRGQQVTLRCSPKSGHDTVSWYQQALGQGPQFIFQYYEEEERQRGNFPDRFSGHQFPNYSSELNVNALLLGDSALYLCASSQNRGRYGYTFGSGTRLTVV.

The CDR3 DNA reads TGTGCCAGCAGTCTACGGGAGAGGACTGAAGCTTTCTTT. Translation: CASSLRERTEAFF. This chain uses TRBV27 with TRBJ1-1; no clear D gene. The CDR3 length is 13 residues. Trimming removed 5 bases from V and 5 bases from J, with 12 bases in between. The V gene's germline CDR1 is MNHEY and CDR2 SMNVEV (reference sequence).